What follows are 3 T cell receptor beta chains derived from one specimen sequenced in a study of blood T cell repertoires in COVID-19. This table comes from immunoSEQ multiplex PCR, and its TCRdb copy is limited to in-frame clones, with some not included. The sample carries approximately 170,000 clones, roughly 80% recorded once. What was sequenced was peripheral blood. Receptor source: a man aged 65 to 79 with active or convalescent COVID-19.

The gene calls are TRBV7-2 and TRBJ2-7, with 7 bases matching TRBD1. With 3 bases clipped from V and 6 bases from J, the junction kept 2 bases outside the gene matches. CDR1 SGHTA and CDR2 FQGNSA come from the germline V gene. The CDR3 sequence is 12 residues long. The CDR3 bases are TGTGCCAGCAGCTTGACAGGGCTCGAGCAGTACTTC. It specifies CASSLTGLEQYF.

The gene calls are TRBV11-3 and TRBJ2-3; D ambiguous. Germline assignment: CDR1 SGHNT and CDR2 YENEEA. The CDR3 sequence is 14 residues long. With 1 base removed from V and 5 bases from J, the gap between germline ends came to 10 bases. CDR3: CASSLGAVGDTQYF. The CDR3 nucleotides read TGTGCCAGCAGCTTAGGGGCAGTAGGAGATACGCAGTATTTT.

The chain is built from TRBV11-3 and TRBJ2-1; 7 bases are shared with TRBD2. Looked up from germline, CDR1 is SGHNT and CDR2 is YENEEA. With V trimmed by 3 bases and J by 0 bases, 2 bases remained unmatched. This CDR3 has 15 amino acids. This chain's CDR3 is CASSLRESSYNEQFF. The DNA of the CDR3 is TGTGCCAGCAGCTTGCGGGAGAGCTCCTACAATGAGCAGTTCTTC.